Below, 2 T cell receptor beta chains from the same sample are listed, as sequenced in a study of spatial heterogeneity in lung cancer. TCRdb re-derived calls from the 5' RACE reads in MiXCR, one entry per CDR3 protein. Of 2,000 to 2,500 distinct CDR3 sequences in the sample, 5.8% were seen once. The time point denotes: sample taken at primary tumor resection. These TCRs are of unknown antigen specificity. Study results and caveats: Tumor mutation count correlated with how many alpha and beta TCRs expanded intratumorally.

The sequenced sample was lung tumor tissue, obtained at surgery. The origin of the receptors is a male donor with early-stage non-small cell lung cancer.

This clonotype has ten or more counts. The chain links TRBV7-2 to TRBJ2-7; 11 bases agree with TRBD2. After removal of 3 bases from V and 2 bases from J, the junction contained 6 bases not matched to a gene. The CDR3 is made up of 16 amino acids. Germline loops: CDR1 SGHTA, CDR2 FQGNSA. CDR3 loop: CASSFTGTSGAYEQYF. The CDR3 nucleotides are TGTGCCAGCAGCTTCACTGGGACTAGCGGAGCCTACGAGCAGTACTTC.

By share of the sample, this clonotype is medium-sized. CDR3: CASSLVQDTQYF. The CDR3 coding sequence is TGTGCCAGCAGCTTAGTTCAAGATACGCAGTATTTT. The chain combines TRBV7-9 with TRBJ2-3; D is ambiguous. CDR1 and CDR2 (germline): SEHNR, FQNEAQ (reference sequence). This CDR3 is 12 amino acids long. Trimming cost V 1 base and J 5 bases, with 4 bases left between them.